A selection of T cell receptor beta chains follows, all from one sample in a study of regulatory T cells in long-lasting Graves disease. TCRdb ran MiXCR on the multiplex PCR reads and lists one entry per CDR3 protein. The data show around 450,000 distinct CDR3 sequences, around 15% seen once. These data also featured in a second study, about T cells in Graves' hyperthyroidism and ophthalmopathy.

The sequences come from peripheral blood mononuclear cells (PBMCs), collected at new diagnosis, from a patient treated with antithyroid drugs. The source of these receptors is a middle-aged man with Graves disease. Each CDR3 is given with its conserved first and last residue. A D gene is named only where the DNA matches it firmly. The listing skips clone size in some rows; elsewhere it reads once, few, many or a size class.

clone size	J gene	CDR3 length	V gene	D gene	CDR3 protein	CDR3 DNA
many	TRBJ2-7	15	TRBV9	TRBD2	CASSGGTSGLYEQYF	TGTGCCAGCAGCGGGGGGACTAGCGGGCTCTACGAGCAGTACTTC
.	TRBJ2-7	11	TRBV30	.	CACDRTYEQYF	TGTGCCTGCGACAGGACCTACGAGCAGTACTTC
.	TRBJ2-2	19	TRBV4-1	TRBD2	CASSQDSSGRAFFGGELFF	TGCGCCAGCAGCCAAGATAGCAGCGGGAGGGCATTTTTTGGCGGGGAGCTGTTTTTT
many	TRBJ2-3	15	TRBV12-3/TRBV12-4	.	CASSLGDRARGTQYF	TGTGCCAGCAGCCTTGGTGATCGGGCAAGGGGAACGCAGTATTTT
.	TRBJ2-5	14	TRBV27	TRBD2	CASSPVGGLETQYF	TGTGCCAGCAGTCCGGTGGGGGGGTTAGAGACCCAGTACTTC
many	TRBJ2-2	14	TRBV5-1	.	CASQDVGVPGELFF	TGCGCCAGCCAGGATGTCGGGGTCCCCGGGGAGCTGTTTTTT
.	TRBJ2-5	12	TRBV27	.	CASSSSGETQYF	TGTGCCAGCAGCTCGAGTGGGGAGACCCAGTACTTC
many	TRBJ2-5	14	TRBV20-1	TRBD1	CSARQQGHQETQYF	TGCAGTGCTAGACAACAGGGGCACCAAGAGACCCAGTACTTC
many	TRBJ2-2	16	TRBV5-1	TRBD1	CASNHGGTGDSGELFF	TGCGCCAGCAACCACGGCGGGACAGGGGATAGCGGGGAGCTGTTTTTT
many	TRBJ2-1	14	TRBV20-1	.	CSASDREIYNEQFF	TGCAGTGCTAGTGATAGGGAAATATACAATGAGCAGTTCTTC
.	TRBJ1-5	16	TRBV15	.	CATSTDLQGHNQPQHF	TGTGCCACCAGCACCGACTTACAGGGTCACAATCAGCCCCAGCATTTT
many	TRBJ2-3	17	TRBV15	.	CATSRGLEGGGTDTQYF	TGTGCCACCAGCAGAGGGTTGGAGGGGGGGGGCACAGATACGCAGTATTTT
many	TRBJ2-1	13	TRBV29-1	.	CSVRAKTYNEQFF	TGCAGCGTCCGCGCGAAGACCTACAATGAGCAGTTCTTC
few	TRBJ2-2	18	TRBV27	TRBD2	CASSVRTTSGRSTGELFF	TGTGCCAGCAGTGTTAGAACGACTAGCGGCAGGAGTACCGGGGAGCTGTTTTTT
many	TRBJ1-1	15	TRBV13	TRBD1	CASSLGRDRDAEAFF	TGTGCCAGCAGCTTAGGTCGGGACAGGGATGCTGAAGCTTTCTTT
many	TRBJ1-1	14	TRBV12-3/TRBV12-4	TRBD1	CASRRGQVNTEAFF	TGTGCCAGCAGAAGGGGACAGGTGAACACTGAAGCTTTCTTT
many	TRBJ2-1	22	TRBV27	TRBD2	CASSLRRGGQGGGLAGVREQFF	TGTGCCAGCAGTTTAAGAAGAGGAGGACAGGGGGGCGGACTAGCGGGAGTCCGTGAGCAGTTCTTC
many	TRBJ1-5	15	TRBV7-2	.	CASSLAGIGNQPQHF	TGTGCCAGCAGCTTAGCCGGAATAGGGAATCAGCCCCAGCATTTT
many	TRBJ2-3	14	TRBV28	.	CASSLIKLTDTQYF	TGTGCCAGCAGTCTCATTAAACTCACAGATACGCAGTATTTT
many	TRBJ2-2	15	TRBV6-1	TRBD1	CASSPGTEKTGELFF	TGTGCCAGCAGTCCCGGGACAGAGAAGACCGGGGAGCTGTTTTTT
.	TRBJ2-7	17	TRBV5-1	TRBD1	CASSSKGMTGLVGEQYF	TGCGCCAGCAGCTCCAAGGGGATGACAGGGTTGGTAGGCGAGCAGTACTTC
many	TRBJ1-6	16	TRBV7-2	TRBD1	CASSSGQGSDNSPLHF	TGTGCCAGCAGCTCGGGACAGGGGTCGGATAATTCACCCCTCCACTTT
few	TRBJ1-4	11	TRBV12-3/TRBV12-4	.	CASSSDRKLLF	TGTGCCAGCAGTTCCGACAGAAAACTGCTTTTT
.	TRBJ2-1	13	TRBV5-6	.	CASSFPGVNEQFF	TGTGCCAGCAGCTTCCCGGGGGTCAATGAGCAGTTCTTC
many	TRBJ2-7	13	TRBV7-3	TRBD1	CASSFGQAGEQYF	TGTGCCAGCAGCTTTGGACAGGCAGGCGAGCAGTACTTC
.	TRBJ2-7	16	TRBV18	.	CASSPMEISRGNEQYF	TGTGCCAGCTCACCAATGGAGATCAGTCGGGGCAACGAGCAGTACTTC
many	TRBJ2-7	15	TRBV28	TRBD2	CASRPWGAGAYEQYF	TGTGCCAGCAGGCCTTGGGGAGCGGGAGCCTACGAGCAGTACTTC
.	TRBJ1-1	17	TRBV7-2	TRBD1	CASSLMLFDRANTEAFF	TGTGCCAGCAGCTTAATGTTGTTCGACAGGGCGAACACTGAAGCTTTCTTT
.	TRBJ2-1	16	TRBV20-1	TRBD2	CSARSGLAGGPGEQFF	TGCAGTGCTAGGTCGGGACTAGCGGGAGGGCCCGGTGAGCAGTTCTTC
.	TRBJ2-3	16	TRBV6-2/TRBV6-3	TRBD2	CASSFLTSGSTDTQYF	TGTGCCAGCAGTTTTCTCACTAGCGGGAGCACAGATACGCAGTATTTT
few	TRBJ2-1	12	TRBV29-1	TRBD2	CSEGTSGSKPFF	TGCAGCGAGGGGACTAGCGGGAGTAAGCCGTTCTTC
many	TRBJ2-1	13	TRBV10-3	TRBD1	CAISVDRRNEQFF	TGTGCCATCAGTGTGGACAGGCGAAATGAGCAGTTCTTC
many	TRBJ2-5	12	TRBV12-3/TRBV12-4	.	CASSFSWETQYF	TGTGCCAGCAGCTTTAGCTGGGAGACCCAGTACTTC
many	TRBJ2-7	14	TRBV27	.	CASSSFGDTYEQYF	TGTGCCAGCAGTTCGTTTGGGGACACCTACGAGCAGTACTTC
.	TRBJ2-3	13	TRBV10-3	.	CAISERGPDTQYF	TGTGCCATCAGTGAGCGGGGCCCTGATACGCAGTATTTT
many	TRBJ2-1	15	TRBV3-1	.	CASSQPGLQHNEQFF	TGTGCCAGCAGCCAGCCGGGACTCCAGCACAATGAGCAGTTCTTC
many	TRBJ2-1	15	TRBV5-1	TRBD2	CASSLEGSGSGEQFF	TGCGCCAGCAGCTTGGAGGGTAGCGGGAGTGGTGAGCAGTTCTTC
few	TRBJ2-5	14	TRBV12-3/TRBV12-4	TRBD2	CASSLTTSASTQYF	TGTGCCAGCAGTTTAACAACTAGCGCCTCGACCCAGTACTTC
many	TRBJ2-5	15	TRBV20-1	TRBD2	CSAGRTSGRVETQYF	TGCAGTGCTGGAAGGACTAGCGGGAGGGTCGAGACCCAGTACTTC
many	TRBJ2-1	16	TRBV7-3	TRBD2	CASSLTAGGPYNEQFF	TGTGCCAGCAGCTTAACGGCGGGAGGGCCCTACAATGAGCAGTTCTTC
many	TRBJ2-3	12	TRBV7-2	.	CASSGIGGTQYF	TGTGCCAGCAGCGGGATTGGGGGTACGCAGTATTTT
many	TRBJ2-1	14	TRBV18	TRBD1	CASATGTGVGEQFF	TGTGCCAGCGCGACCGGGACAGGGGTGGGTGAGCAGTTCTTC
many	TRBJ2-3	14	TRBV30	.	CAWKMQTMGDTQYF	TGTGCCTGGAAGATGCAGACGATGGGAGATACGCAGTATTTT
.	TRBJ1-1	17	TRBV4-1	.	CASSQRGAGTMNTEAFF	TGCGCCAGCAGCCAAAGAGGCGCGGGGACCATGAACACTGAAGCTTTCTTT
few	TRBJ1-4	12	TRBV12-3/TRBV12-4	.	CASLREGEKLFF	TGTGCCAGCCTCAGAGAGGGGGAAAAACTGTTTTTT
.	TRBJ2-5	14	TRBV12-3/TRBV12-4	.	CASSYAAADGAQYF	TGTGCCAGCAGTTACGCGGCTGCCGATGGGGCCCAGTACTTC
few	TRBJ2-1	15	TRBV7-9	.	CASSLDLGHGNEQFF	TGTGCCAGCAGCTTAGATTTAGGGCATGGGAATGAGCAGTTCTTC
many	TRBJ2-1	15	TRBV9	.	CASSFLGLSYNEQFF	TGTGCCAGCAGCTTCCTGGGACTCTCCTACAATGAGCAGTTCTTC
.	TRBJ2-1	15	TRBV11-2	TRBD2	CASSSASGTYNEQFF	TGTGCCAGCAGCTCTGCTAGCGGGACCTACAATGAGCAGTTCTTC
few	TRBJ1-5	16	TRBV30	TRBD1	CVWSVPRTGRNQPQHF	TGTGTCTGGAGTGTACCGCGGACAGGGAGAAATCAGCCCCAGCATTTT
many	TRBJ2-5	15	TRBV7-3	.	CASSLGSTLGETQYF	TGTGCCAGCAGCTTAGGCAGTACACTGGGGGAGACCCAGTACTTC
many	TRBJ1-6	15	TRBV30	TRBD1	CAWSRGQGARSPLHF	TGTGCCTGGAGTAGGGGACAGGGGGCACGGTCACCCCTCCACTTT
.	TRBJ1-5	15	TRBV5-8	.	CASSKIEGSNQPQHF	TGTGCCAGCAGCAAAATTGAGGGAAGCAATCAGCCCCAGCATTTT
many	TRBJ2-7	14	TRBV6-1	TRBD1	CASSLSGTVAEQYF	TGTGCCAGCAGCCTATCCGGGACAGTAGCCGAGCAGTACTTC